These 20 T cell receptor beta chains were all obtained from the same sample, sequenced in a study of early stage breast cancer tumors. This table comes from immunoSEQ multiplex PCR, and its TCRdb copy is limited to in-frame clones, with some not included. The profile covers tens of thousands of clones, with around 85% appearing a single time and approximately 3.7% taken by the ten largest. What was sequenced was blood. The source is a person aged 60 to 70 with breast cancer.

The CDR3 protein is CASSYSRSQGLIFF. DNA for the CDR3: TGTGCCAGCAGTTACTCGAGATCACAGGGGTTGATCTTCTTC. V usage is TRBV6-5 and J usage is TRBJ2-1; 7 nucleotides match TRBD1. Trimming removed 0 bases from V and 16 bases from J; junction bases left unmatched: 12. Germline V lookup: CDR1 MNHEY, CDR2 SVGAGI. This CDR3 is 14 amino acids long.

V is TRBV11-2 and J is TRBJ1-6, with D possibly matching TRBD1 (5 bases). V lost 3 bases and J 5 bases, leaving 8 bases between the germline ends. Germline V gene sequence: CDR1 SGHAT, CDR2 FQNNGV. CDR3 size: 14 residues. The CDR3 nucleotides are TGTGCCAGCAGCTTTGGACAACATAATTCACCCCTCCACTTT. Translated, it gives CASSFGQHNSPLHF.

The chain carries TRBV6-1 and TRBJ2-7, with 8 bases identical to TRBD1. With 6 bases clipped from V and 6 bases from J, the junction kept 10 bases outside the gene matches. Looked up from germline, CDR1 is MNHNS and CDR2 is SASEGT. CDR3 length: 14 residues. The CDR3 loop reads CASSKDRVFSEQYF. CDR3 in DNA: TGTGCCAGCAGCAAGGACAGGGTTTTTTCCGAGCAGTACTTC.

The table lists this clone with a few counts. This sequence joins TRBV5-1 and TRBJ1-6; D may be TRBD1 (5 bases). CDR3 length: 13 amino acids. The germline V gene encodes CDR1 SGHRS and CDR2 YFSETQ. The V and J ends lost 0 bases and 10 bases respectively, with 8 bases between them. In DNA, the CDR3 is TGCGCCAGCAGCTTGGAAGGGGACTCACCCCTCCACTTT. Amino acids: CASSLEGDSPLHF.

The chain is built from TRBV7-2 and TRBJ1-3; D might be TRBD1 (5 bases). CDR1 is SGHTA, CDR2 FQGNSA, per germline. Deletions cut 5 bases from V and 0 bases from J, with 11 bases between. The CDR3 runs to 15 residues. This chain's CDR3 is CASSPDSSSGNTIYF. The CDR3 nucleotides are TGTGCCAGCAGCCCAGACAGTTCCTCTGGAAACACCATATATTTT.

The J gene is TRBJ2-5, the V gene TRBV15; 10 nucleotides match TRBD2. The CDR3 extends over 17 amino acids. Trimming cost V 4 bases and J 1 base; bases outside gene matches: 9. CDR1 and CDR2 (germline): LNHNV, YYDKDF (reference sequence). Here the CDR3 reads CATSTTGTSVFQETQYF. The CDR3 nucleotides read TGTGCCACCAGCACCACCGGGACTAGCGTATTCCAAGAGACCCAGTACTTC.

In DNA form, the CDR3 reads TGTGCCAGCAGCGTAGGGACAGGGGGCGGAAACACCATATATTTT. This encodes CASSVGTGGGNTIYF. V is TRBV9 and J is TRBJ1-3, with 11 bases matching TRBD1. The V gene's germline CDR1 is SGDLS and CDR2 YYNGEE. V was clipped by 0 bases and J by 4 bases; unmatched bases: 0. There are 15 residues in the CDR3. The full variable domain, completed using reference TRBV9 and TRBJ1-3, is DSGVTQTPKHLITATGQRVTLRCSPRSGDLSVYWYQQSLDQGLQFLIQYYNGEERAKGNILERFSAQQFPDLHSELNLSSLELGDSALYFCASSVGTGGGNTIYFGEGSWLTVV.

The chain's CDR3 is CASSKGGWGRSNYGYTF. As DNA, the CDR3 is TGTGCCAGCAGCAAAGGGGGATGGGGCAGGTCCAACTATGGCTACACCTTC. The chain employs TRBV21-1 and TRBJ1-2; TRBD1, as called in the table, went unchecked against the DNA. TRBV21-1 is a pseudogene. This CDR3 spans 17 amino acids.

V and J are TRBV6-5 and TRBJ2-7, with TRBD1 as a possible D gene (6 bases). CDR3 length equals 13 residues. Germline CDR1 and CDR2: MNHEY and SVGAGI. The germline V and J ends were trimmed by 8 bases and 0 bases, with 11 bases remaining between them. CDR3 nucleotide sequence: TGTGCCAGCCGCCGGACAGCCTCCTACGAGCAGTACTTC. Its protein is CASRRTASYEQYF.

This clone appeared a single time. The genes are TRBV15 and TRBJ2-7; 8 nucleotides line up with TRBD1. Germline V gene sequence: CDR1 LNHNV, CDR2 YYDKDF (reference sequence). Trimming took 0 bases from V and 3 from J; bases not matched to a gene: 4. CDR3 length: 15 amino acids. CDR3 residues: CATSRDLDRVYEQYF. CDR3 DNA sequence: TGTGCCACCAGCAGAGATCTGGACAGGGTCTACGAGCAGTACTTC.

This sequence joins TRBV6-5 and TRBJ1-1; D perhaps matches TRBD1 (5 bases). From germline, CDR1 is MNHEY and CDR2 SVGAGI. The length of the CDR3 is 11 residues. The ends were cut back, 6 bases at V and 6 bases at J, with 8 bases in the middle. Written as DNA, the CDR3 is TGTGCCAGCAGGAGGGGAGCTGAAGCTTTCTTT. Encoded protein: CASRRGAEAFF.

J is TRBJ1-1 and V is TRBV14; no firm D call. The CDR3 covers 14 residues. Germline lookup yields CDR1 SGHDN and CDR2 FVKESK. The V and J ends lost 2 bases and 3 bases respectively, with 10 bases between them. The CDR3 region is CASSQRLWDTEAFF. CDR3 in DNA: TGTGCCAGCAGCCAACGGCTATGGGACACTGAAGCTTTCTTT.

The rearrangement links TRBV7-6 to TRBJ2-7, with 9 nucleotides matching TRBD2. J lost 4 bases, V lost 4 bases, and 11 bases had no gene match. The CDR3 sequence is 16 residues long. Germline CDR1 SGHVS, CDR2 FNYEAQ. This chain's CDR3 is CASSSSGASGVYEQYF. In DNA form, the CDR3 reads TGTGCCAGCAGCTCCTCTGGAGCTAGCGGGGTTTACGAGCAGTACTTC.

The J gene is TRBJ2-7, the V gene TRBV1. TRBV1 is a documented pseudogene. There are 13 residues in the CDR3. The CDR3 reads CTSSQDLLDEQYF. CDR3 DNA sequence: TGCACCAGCAGCCAAGATCTTCTGGACGAGCAGTACTTC.

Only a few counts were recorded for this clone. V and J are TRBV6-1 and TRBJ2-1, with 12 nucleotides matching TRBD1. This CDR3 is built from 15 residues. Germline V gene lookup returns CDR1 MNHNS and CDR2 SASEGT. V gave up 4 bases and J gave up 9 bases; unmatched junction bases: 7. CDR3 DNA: TGTGCCAGCAGTGCCCAGGGACAGGGGGCTGGTGAGCAGTTCTTC. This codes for CASSAQGQGAGEQFF.

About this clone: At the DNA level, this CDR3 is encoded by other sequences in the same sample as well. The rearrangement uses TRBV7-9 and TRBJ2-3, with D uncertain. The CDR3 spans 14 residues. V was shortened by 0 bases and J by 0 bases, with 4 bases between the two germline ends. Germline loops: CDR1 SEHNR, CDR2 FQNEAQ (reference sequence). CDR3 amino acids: CASSLAGSTDTQYF. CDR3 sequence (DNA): TGTGCCAGCAGCTTAGCGGGAAGCACAGATACGCAGTATTTT.

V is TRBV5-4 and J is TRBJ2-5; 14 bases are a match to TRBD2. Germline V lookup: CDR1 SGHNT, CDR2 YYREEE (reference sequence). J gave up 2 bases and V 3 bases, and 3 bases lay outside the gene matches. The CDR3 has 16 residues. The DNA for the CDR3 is TGTGCCAGCAGCTCCCGGACTAGCGGGGGGCAAGAGACCCAGTACTTC. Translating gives CASSSRTSGGQETQYF. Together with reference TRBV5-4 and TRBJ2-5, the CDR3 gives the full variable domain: ETGVTQSPTHLIKTRGQQVTLRCSSQSGHNTVSWYQQALGQGPQFIFQYYREEENGRGNFPPRFSGLQFPNYSSELNVNALELDDSALYLCASSSRTSGGQETQYFGPGTRLLVL.

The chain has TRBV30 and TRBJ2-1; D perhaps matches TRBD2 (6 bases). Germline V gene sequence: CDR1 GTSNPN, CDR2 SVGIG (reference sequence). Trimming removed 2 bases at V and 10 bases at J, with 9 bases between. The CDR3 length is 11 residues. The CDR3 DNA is TGTGCCTGGAGTACGCGGGAAGAGCAGTTCTTC. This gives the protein CAWSTREEQFF.

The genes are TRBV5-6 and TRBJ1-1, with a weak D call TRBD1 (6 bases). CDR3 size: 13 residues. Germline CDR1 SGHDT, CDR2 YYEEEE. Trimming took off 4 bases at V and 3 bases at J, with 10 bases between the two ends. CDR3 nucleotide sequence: TGTGCCAGCAGCCTGCAGGGGTACACTGAAGCTTTCTTT. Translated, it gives CASSLQGYTEAFF.

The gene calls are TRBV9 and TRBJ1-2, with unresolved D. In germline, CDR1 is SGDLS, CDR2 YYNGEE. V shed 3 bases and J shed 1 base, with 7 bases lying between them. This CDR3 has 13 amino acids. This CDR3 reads CASSGQDNYGYTF. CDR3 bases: TGTGCCAGCAGCGGGCAAGATAACTATGGCTACACCTTC. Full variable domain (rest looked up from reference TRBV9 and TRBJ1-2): DSGVTQTPKHLITATGQRVTLRCSPRSGDLSVYWYQQSLDQGLQFLIQYYNGEERAKGNILERFSAQQFPDLHSELNLSSLELGDSALYFCASSGQDNYGYTFGSGTRLTVV.